These T cell receptor beta chains were read from a single sample in a study of blood T cells in healthy people across ages. TCRdb reprocessed the 5' RACE reads via MiXCR and lists one record per CDR3 protein. The profile shows hundreds of thousands of distinct CDR3 sequences, less than 35% of them singletons. Sequenced sample: blood. All receptors come from an elderly woman in good health. The CDR3 runs from the conserved cysteine through the conserved F or W. D genes are given only for firm matches. Size is omitted from some rows. Given values are once, few, many or a class for expanded clones.

v_call: TRBV20-1
cdr3_length: 15
clone_size: once
d_call: -
j_call: TRBJ2-7
cdr3_aa: CSARDQGRKAYEQYF
cdr3_nt: TGCAGTGCTAGAGATCAGGGAAGAAAAGCCTACGAGCAATACTTC

v_call: TRBV29-1
cdr3_length: 12
clone_size: -
d_call: -
j_call: TRBJ2-2
cdr3_aa: CSVARNTGELFF
cdr3_nt: TGCAGCGTTGCCCGTAACACCGGGGAGCTGTTTTTT

v_call: TRBV7-9
cdr3_length: 15
clone_size: -
d_call: -
j_call: TRBJ1-5
cdr3_aa: CASSMSSGSNQPQHF
cdr3_nt: TGTGCCAGCTCTATGTCCTCAGGGAGCAATCAGCCCCAGCATTTT

v_call: TRBV7-9
cdr3_length: 11
clone_size: -
d_call: -
j_call: TRBJ1-1
cdr3_aa: CASSWGSEAFF
cdr3_nt: TGTGCCAGCAGCTGGGGGAGCGAAGCTTTCTTT

v_call: TRBV20-1
cdr3_length: 18
clone_size: many
d_call: TRBD2
j_call: TRBJ2-3
cdr3_aa: CSAPGTSGAHGRTDTQYF
cdr3_nt: TGCAGTGCCCCGGGGACTAGCGGGGCCCACGGGAGGACAGATACGCAGTATTTT

v_call: TRBV20-1
cdr3_length: 14
clone_size: many
d_call: TRBD1
j_call: TRBJ1-2
cdr3_aa: CSARQQGAGYGYTF
cdr3_nt: TGCAGTGCTAGGCAACAGGGGGCTGGGTATGGCTACACCTTC

v_call: TRBV7-8
cdr3_length: 13
clone_size: many
d_call: -
j_call: TRBJ2-3
cdr3_aa: CASSQQGADTQYF
cdr3_nt: TGTGCCAGCAGCCAACAGGGTGCAGATACGCAGTATTTT

v_call: TRBV7-2
cdr3_length: 13
clone_size: many
d_call: -
j_call: TRBJ2-5
cdr3_aa: CASSSGEMETQYF
cdr3_nt: TGTGCCAGCAGCTCGGGGGAGATGGAGACCCAGTACTTC

v_call: TRBV20-1
cdr3_length: 13
clone_size: many
d_call: -
j_call: TRBJ1-4
cdr3_aa: CSARQGTNEKLFF
cdr3_nt: TGCAGTGCTAGACAGGGAACTAATGAAAAACTGTTTTTT

v_call: TRBV29-1
cdr3_length: 13
clone_size: few
d_call: -
j_call: TRBJ2-1
cdr3_aa: CSVEDIEYNEQFF
cdr3_nt: TGCAGCGTTGAAGATATAGAGTACAATGAGCAGTTCTTC

v_call: TRBV6-2/TRBV6-3
cdr3_length: 13
clone_size: many
d_call: -
j_call: TRBJ2-1
cdr3_aa: CASNDRLKDEQFF
cdr3_nt: TGTGCCAGCAACGACAGGCTTAAGGATGAGCAGTTCTTC

v_call: TRBV5-1
cdr3_length: 15
clone_size: many
d_call: -
j_call: TRBJ2-4
cdr3_aa: CASSSPDRAKNIQYF
cdr3_nt: TGCGCCAGCAGCTCTCCCGACAGAGCCAAAAACATTCAGTACTTC

v_call: TRBV5-4
cdr3_length: 14
clone_size: few
d_call: TRBD2
j_call: TRBJ2-7
cdr3_aa: CASSSTSTSYEQYF
cdr3_nt: TGTGCCAGCAGCTCGACTAGCACCTCCTACGAGCAGTACTTC

v_call: TRBV3-1
cdr3_length: 13
clone_size: -
d_call: -
j_call: TRBJ1-4
cdr3_aa: CASSQLQREKLFF
cdr3_nt: TGTGCCAGCAGCCAACTACAGCGCGAAAAACTGTTTTTT

v_call: TRBV3-1
cdr3_length: 16
clone_size: many
d_call: -
j_call: TRBJ2-3
cdr3_aa: CASSQVALRSTDTQYF
cdr3_nt: TGTGCCAGCAGCCAAGTAGCCCTCCGAAGCACAGATACGCAGTATTTT

v_call: TRBV29-1
cdr3_length: 13
clone_size: -
d_call: -
j_call: TRBJ1-4
cdr3_aa: CSASTDINEKLFF
cdr3_nt: TGCAGCGCCTCGACAGATATAAATGAAAAACTGTTTTTT

v_call: TRBV12-3/TRBV12-4
cdr3_length: 14
clone_size: many
d_call: -
j_call: TRBJ1-4
cdr3_aa: CASSYIAGGEKLFF
cdr3_nt: TGTGCCAGCAGTTACATCGCAGGAGGAGAAAAACTGTTTTTT

v_call: TRBV7-3
cdr3_length: 13
clone_size: -
d_call: TRBD1
j_call: TRBJ1-2
cdr3_aa: CASSVTGEGGYTF
cdr3_nt: TGTGCCAGCAGCGTAACAGGGGAGGGCGGCTACACCTTC

v_call: TRBV20-1
cdr3_length: 15
clone_size: many
d_call: TRBD1
j_call: TRBJ1-6
cdr3_aa: CSALTTTGGNSPLHF
cdr3_nt: TGCAGTGCTTTAACAACCACAGGGGGGAATTCACCCCTCCACTTT

v_call: TRBV20-1
cdr3_length: 14
clone_size: -
d_call: TRBD2
j_call: TRBJ2-1
cdr3_aa: CSAVGLAAQIGQFF
cdr3_nt: TGCAGTGCGGTTGGACTAGCGGCACAAATTGGGCAGTTCTTC

v_call: TRBV5-1
cdr3_length: 14
clone_size: many
d_call: -
j_call: TRBJ1-2
cdr3_aa: CASSFGDSRDGYTF
cdr3_nt: TGCGCCAGCAGCTTTGGAGACAGTCGCGATGGCTACACCTTC

v_call: TRBV30
cdr3_length: 11
clone_size: -
d_call: -
j_call: TRBJ2-3
cdr3_aa: CAWSVLDTQYF
cdr3_nt: TGTGCCTGGAGTGTACTTGATACGCAGTATTTT

v_call: TRBV6-5
cdr3_length: 17
clone_size: many
d_call: TRBD1
j_call: TRBJ2-3
cdr3_aa: CASRHGTGGPSTDTQYF
cdr3_nt: TGTGCCAGCAGGCATGGGACAGGGGGTCCTAGCACAGATACGCAGTATTTT

v_call: TRBV12-3/TRBV12-4
cdr3_length: 15
clone_size: -
d_call: -
j_call: TRBJ2-7
cdr3_aa: CASSPSEGSGYEQYF
cdr3_nt: TGTGCCAGCAGTCCCTCGGAGGGATCCGGATACGAGCAGTACTTC

v_call: TRBV6-5
cdr3_length: 15
clone_size: -
d_call: -
j_call: TRBJ1-6
cdr3_aa: CASRPLGSYNSPLHF
cdr3_nt: TGTGCCAGCAGACCCCTAGGCTCCTATAATTCACCCCTCCACTTT

v_call: TRBV7-2
cdr3_length: 15
clone_size: few
d_call: -
j_call: TRBJ1-4
cdr3_aa: CASSLARGTKEKLFF
cdr3_nt: TGTGCCAGCAGCTTAGCGCGTGGGACGAAAGAAAAACTGTTTTTT

v_call: TRBV2
cdr3_length: 13
clone_size: many
d_call: -
j_call: TRBJ2-7
cdr3_aa: CASILDLTYEQYF
cdr3_nt: TGTGCCAGCATTCTGGACCTCACCTACGAGCAGTACTTC

v_call: TRBV6-6
cdr3_length: 16
clone_size: -
d_call: TRBD2
j_call: TRBJ2-7
cdr3_aa: CASSYSPSGSFHEQYF
cdr3_nt: TGTGCCAGCAGTTACTCTCCTAGCGGGAGTTTCCACGAGCAGTACTTC

v_call: TRBV12-3/TRBV12-4
cdr3_length: 15
clone_size: many
d_call: -
j_call: TRBJ2-5
cdr3_aa: CASSTSGADEETQYF
cdr3_nt: TGTGCCAGCAGTACCTCCGGGGCTGACGAGGAGACCCAGTACTTC

v_call: TRBV3-1
cdr3_length: 16
clone_size: -
d_call: TRBD1
j_call: TRBJ2-6
cdr3_aa: CASSQTGHPGANVLTF
cdr3_nt: TGTGCCAGCAGCCAGACAGGGCATCCTGGGGCCAACGTCCTGACTTTC

v_call: TRBV7-8
cdr3_length: 15
clone_size: many
d_call: TRBD1
j_call: TRBJ1-2
cdr3_aa: CASSLARTGGYGYTF
cdr3_nt: TGTGCCAGCAGCTTAGCTCGGACAGGGGGCTATGGCTACACCTTC

v_call: TRBV20-1
cdr3_length: 15
clone_size: many
d_call: -
j_call: TRBJ2-5
cdr3_aa: CSARDRLRAGETQYF
cdr3_nt: TGCAGTGCTAGAGATCGGCTCAGGGCTGGGGAGACCCAGTACTTC

v_call: TRBV6-1
cdr3_length: 15
clone_size: few
d_call: -
j_call: TRBJ2-3
cdr3_aa: CASSEISRERDTQYF
cdr3_nt: TGTGCCAGCAGTGAAATCAGTAGGGAGAGAGATACGCAGTATTTT

v_call: TRBV30
cdr3_length: 17
clone_size: few
d_call: TRBD2
j_call: TRBJ2-1
cdr3_aa: CAWSVLAGGLSYNEQFF
cdr3_nt: TGTGCCTGGAGTGTACTAGCGGGGGGGTTGTCCTACAATGAGCAGTTCTTC